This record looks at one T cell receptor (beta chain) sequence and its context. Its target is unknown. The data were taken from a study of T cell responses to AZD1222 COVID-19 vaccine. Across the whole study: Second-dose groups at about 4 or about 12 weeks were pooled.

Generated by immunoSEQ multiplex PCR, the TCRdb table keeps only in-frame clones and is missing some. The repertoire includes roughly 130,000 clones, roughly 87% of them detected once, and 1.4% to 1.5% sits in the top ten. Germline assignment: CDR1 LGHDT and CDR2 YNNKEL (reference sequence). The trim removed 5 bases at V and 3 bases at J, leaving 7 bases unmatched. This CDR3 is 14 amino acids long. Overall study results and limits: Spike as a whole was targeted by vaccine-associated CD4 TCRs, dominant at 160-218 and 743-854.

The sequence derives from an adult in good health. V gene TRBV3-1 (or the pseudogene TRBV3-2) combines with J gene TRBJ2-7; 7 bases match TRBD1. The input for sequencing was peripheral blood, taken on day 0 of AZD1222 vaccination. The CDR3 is CASSTDRVNYEQYF. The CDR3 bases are TGTGCCAGCAGCACCGACAGGGTTAACTACGAGCAGTACTTC.